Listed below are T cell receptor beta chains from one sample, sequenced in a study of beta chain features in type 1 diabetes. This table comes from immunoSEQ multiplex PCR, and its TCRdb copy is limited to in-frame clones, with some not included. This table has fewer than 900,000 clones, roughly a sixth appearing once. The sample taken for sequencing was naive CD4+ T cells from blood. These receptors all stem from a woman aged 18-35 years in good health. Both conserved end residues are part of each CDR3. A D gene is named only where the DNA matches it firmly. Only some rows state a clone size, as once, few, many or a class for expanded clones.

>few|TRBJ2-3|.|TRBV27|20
TGTGCCAGCAGTTTCTTTTTGGACTCACACCTGCCGCCTAGCACAGATACGCAGTATTTT
CASSFFLDSHLPPSTDTQYF
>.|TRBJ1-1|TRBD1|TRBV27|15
TGTGCCAGCAGCCGGGACAGGCTTGGTGCGACTGAAGCTTTCTTT
CASSRDRLGATEAFF
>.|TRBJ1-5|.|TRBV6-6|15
TGTGCCAGCAGTTACTCGATGAGCCCTAATCAGCCCCAGCATTTT
CASSYSMSPNQPQHF
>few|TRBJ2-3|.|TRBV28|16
TGTGCCAGCACCCGTTCGGGGGCGGATAGCACAGATACGCAGTATTTT
CASTRSGADSTDTQYF
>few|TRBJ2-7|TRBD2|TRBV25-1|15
TGTGCCAGCAGTGAATATACTAGCGGGAGGTACGAGCAGTACTTC
CASSEYTSGRYEQYF
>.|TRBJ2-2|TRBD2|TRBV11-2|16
TGTGCCAGCAGCTTAGCAGCGGGAGGGAACACCGGGGAGCTGTTTTTT
CASSLAAGGNTGELFF
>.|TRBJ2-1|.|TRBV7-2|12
TGTGCCAGCAGCTCGGACTTCAGTGAGCAGTTCTTC
CASSSDFSEQFF
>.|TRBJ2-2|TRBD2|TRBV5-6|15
TGTGCCAGCAGCTTGCGACTAGCGGCCACCGGGGAGCTGTTTTTT
CASSLRLAATGELFF
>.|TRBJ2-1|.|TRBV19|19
TGTGCCAGTAGTATCATGCCCCCGGGGTGGCAAGGCTCCTACAATGAGCAGTTCTTC
CASSIMPPGWQGSYNEQFF
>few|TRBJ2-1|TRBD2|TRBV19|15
TGTGCCAGTAGTATAGAGTCTAGCGGGAGACATGAGCAGTTCTTC
CASSIESSGRHEQFF
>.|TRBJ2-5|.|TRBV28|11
TGTGCCAGCACTCGACGGGAGACCCAGTACTTC
CASTRRETQYF
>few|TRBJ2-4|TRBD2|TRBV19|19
TGTGCCAGTAGTGTCGCAACTAGCGGGAGCCCTGGGGCCAAAAACATTCAGTACTTC
CASSVATSGSPGAKNIQYF
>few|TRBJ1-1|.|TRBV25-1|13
TGTGCCAGCAGTGATCAGCCCAACACTGAAGCTTTCTTT
CASSDQPNTEAFF
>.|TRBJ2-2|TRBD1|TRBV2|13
TGTGCCAGCAGTGCAGGGGGCCTCGGGGAGCTGTTTTTT
CASSAGGLGELFF
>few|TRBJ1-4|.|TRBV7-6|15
TGTGCCAGCAGCCCCGCGTGGGGAGTTAATGAAAAACTGTTTTTT
CASSPAWGVNEKLFF
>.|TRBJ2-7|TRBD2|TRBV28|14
TGTGCCAGCAGGTTAGCGGGAGAACCCTACGAGCAGTACTTC
CASRLAGEPYEQYF
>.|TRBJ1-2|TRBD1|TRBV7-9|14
TGTGCCAGCAGCGAGGGACAGGGAAATTATGGCTACACCTTC
CASSEGQGNYGYTF
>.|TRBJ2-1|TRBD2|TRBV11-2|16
TGTGCCAGCAGCTCTCAAACTAGCGGGATTACTTATGAGCAGTTCTTC
CASSSQTSGITYEQFF
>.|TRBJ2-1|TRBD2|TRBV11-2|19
TGTGCCAGCAGCTTAGAGTGGCGGACTAGCGGGAGGGCCCGCAATGAGCAGTTCTTC
CASSLEWRTSGRARNEQFF
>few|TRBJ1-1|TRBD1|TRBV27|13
TGTGCCAGCAGGGGGAGGGGGCTGACTGAAGCTTTCTTT
CASRGRGLTEAFF
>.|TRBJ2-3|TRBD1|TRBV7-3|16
TGTGCCAGCAGAGCCGGACAGGGGGGAATCACAGATACGCAGTATTTT
CASRAGQGGITDTQYF
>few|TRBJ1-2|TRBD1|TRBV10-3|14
TGTGCCATCGGCCGGGACAGTCGAAACTATGGCTACACCTTC
CAIGRDSRNYGYTF
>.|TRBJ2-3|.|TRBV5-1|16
TGCGCCAGCAGCCCAGGCTTAGCGGCGAGCACAGATACGCAGTATTTT
CASSPGLAASTDTQYF
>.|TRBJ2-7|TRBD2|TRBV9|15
TGTGCCAGCAGCGCCCGCGGGGGTTCGTCCTACGAGCAGTACTTC
CASSARGGSSYEQYF
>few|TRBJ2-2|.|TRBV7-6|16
TGTGCCAGCAGCCCCCTGGGGGGCCTGATTGCCGGGGAGCTGTTTTTT
CASSPLGGLIAGELFF
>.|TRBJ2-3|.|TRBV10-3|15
TGTGCCATCAGGGACGGAACCTTCAGCACAGATACGCAGTATTTT
CAIRDGTFSTDTQYF
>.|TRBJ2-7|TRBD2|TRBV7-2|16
TGTGCCAGCAGCATACCGGGACTAGCGGGGTCGGGCGAGCAGTACTTC
CASSIPGLAGSGEQYF
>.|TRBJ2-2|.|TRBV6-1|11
TGTGCCAGCAGGGGGTCCGGGGAGCTGTTTTTT
CASRGSGELFF
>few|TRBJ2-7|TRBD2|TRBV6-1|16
TGTGCCAGCAGTGGGCCAAGGACTAGCCGAACCTACGAGCAGTACTTC
CASSGPRTSRTYEQYF
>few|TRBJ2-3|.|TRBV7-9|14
TGTGCCAGCAGCTTGTCATCTAGCACAGATACGCAGTATTTT
CASSLSSSTDTQYF